This entry lists 18 T cell receptor beta chains sequenced from one sample in a study of read filtering for tumor transcriptome and immune sequencing. From roughly 0.4 ug of RNA, a library with molecular barcoded alpha/delta and beta/gamma adaptors was made. TCRdb used MiXCR to reprocess the reads, holding one entry per CDR3 protein. Among 75,000 to 95,000 distinct CDR3 sequences listed, around a fifth were seen once. Material: a population of CD138-negative cells sorted from bone marrow. The receptor source for this set is a donor at least 40 years old with multiple myeloma.

The table lists this clonotype with many counts. Written as DNA, the CDR3 is TGCAGCGTTAGCCAGTCTAGCAATCAGCCCCAGCATTTT. This encodes CSVSQSSNQPQHF. This chain joins TRBV29-1 and TRBJ1-5; D gene ambiguous. The length of the CDR3 is 13 residues. Looked up from germline, CDR1 is SQVTM and CDR2 is ANQGSEA. Trimming shortened V by 5 bases and J by 0 bases, and 8 bases separated the two germline ends.

This clonotype appeared many times. The chain links TRBV28 to TRBJ2-5; D might be TRBD2 (5 bases). CDR3 length equals 15 residues. Germline loops: CDR1 MDHEN, CDR2 SYDVKM. Trimming removed 3 bases from V and 5 bases from J, with 16 bases in between. In DNA, the CDR3 is TGTGCCAGCAGTTTGTGGGGTAGAGGGTTGGAGACCCAGTACTTC. Translation: CASSLWGRGLETQYF.

The sample holds many counts of this clonotype. The V gene is TRBV29-1, the J gene TRBJ1-4; TRBD1 matches 7 bases. Trimming removed 7 bases from V and 3 bases from J; junction bases left unmatched: 11. Germline CDR1 SQVTM, CDR2 ANQGSEA. The CDR3 length is 15 residues. CDR3 sequence reads: CSARIEQGPNEKLFF. DNA of the CDR3: TGCAGCGCAAGAATCGAACAGGGGCCTAATGAAAAACTGTTTTTT. The full variable domain, rest sourced from reference TRBV29-1 and TRBJ1-4, is SAVISQKPSRDICQRGTSLTIQCQVDSQVTMMFWYRQQPGQSLTLIATANQGSEATYESGFVIDKFPISRPNLTFSTLTVSNMSPEDSSIYLCSARIEQGPNEKLFFGSGTQLSVL.

This clonotype has a count of ten or more. The CDR3 is CASSYSSAYEQYF. CDR3 sequence (DNA): TGTGCCAGCAGTTACTCTTCCGCCTACGAGCAGTACTTC. The chain recombines TRBV6-5 with TRBJ2-7; D remains ambiguous. CDR3 length equals 13 residues. Per germline, CDR1 MNHEY and CDR2 SVGAGI. Trimming took off 0 bases at V and 2 bases at J, with 5 bases between the two ends.

This clonotype was recorded many times. The rearrangement uses TRBV29-1 and TRBJ2-1; D gene unclear. The V gene's germline CDR1 is SQVTM and CDR2 ANQGSEA. The CDR3 consists of 12 residues. The V and J ends lost 3 bases and 7 bases respectively, with 10 bases between them. The CDR3 sequence: CSVESGLNEQFF. The CDR3 nucleotides read TGCAGCGTTGAGTCCGGGCTGAATGAGCAGTTCTTC.

The sample holds many counts of this clonotype. The rearrangement uses TRBV27 and TRBJ2-7; D is unresolved. The CDR3 sequence is 13 residues long. Germline CDR1 MNHEY, CDR2 SMNVEV (reference sequence). Trimming stripped 4 bases from V and 4 bases from J, with 11 bases between. For the CDR3, the DNA is TGTGCCAGCAGTTCCCCGTCTACTTACGAGCAGTACTTC. Its protein is CASSSPSTYEQYF.

This clonotype was recorded at least ten times. The chain uses TRBV7-2 and TRBJ1-5; 8 bases are a match to TRBD1. The CDR3 consists of 15 residues. Losses at the gene ends were 5 bases for V and 2 bases for J; bases not matched to a gene: 5. CDR1 is SGHTA and CDR2 is FQGNSA in the germline V gene. CDR3 sequence (DNA): TGTGCCAGCAGCCTAGACAGGGGCCGCAATCAGCCCCAGCATTTT. Translating gives CASSLDRGRNQPQHF.

This clonotype was counted ten times or more. The chain joins TRBV7-9 to TRBJ2-3, with 10 bases lining up with TRBD2. This CDR3 has 17 amino acids. The V gene's germline CDR1 is SEHNR and CDR2 FQNEAQ (reference sequence). With V trimmed by 2 bases and J by 3 bases, 8 bases remained unmatched. In DNA, the CDR3 is TGTGCCAGCAGCTTAACGGGAGCGGGGGGGCGAACAGATACGCAGTATTTT. It is translated as CASSLTGAGGRTDTQYF.

For this clonotype: A read error may be the cause here, since a much bigger clone is one base away. The chain is built from TRBV4-1 and TRBJ2-1; 7 nucleotides match TRBD2. This CDR3 has 17 residues. From germline, CDR1 is MGHRA and CDR2 YSYEKL. The CDR3 region has the DNA TGTGCCAGCAGCCTAGATCTAGCGGTTAACTCCTACAATGAGCAGTTCTTC. Protein sequence: CASSLDLAVNSYNEQFF.

This clonotype was seen only a few times. This rearrangement joins TRBV20-1 to TRBJ2-3, with no clear D. Trimming pared 6 bases from V and 0 bases from J, leaving 10 bases between. This CDR3 has 13 residues. The germline V gene has CDR1 DFQATT and CDR2 SNEGSKA (reference sequence). The CDR3 nucleotides read TGCAGTGCCTCATTGTTTAGCACAGATACGCAGTATTTT. This sequence encodes CSASLFSTDTQYF.

With respect to this clonotype: One base separates it from a far larger clone, so it is likely a read error. The chain joins TRBV12-3 or TRBV12-4 to TRBJ2-5; D may be TRBD1 (6 bases). This CDR3 has 14 residues. The CDR3 spells CAGSLGQSQETQYF. CDR3 DNA sequence: TGTGCCGGCAGTCTTGGACAGTCCCAAGAGACCCAGTACTTC.

This clonotype was seen many times. V gene TRBV2 combines with J gene TRBJ1-5; D not certain. Germline lookup yields CDR1 SNHLY and CDR2 FYNNEI. The CDR3 extends over 13 amino acids. Trimming removed 2 bases at V and 4 bases at J, with 6 bases between. The CDR3: CASSEFENQPQHF. In DNA form, the CDR3 reads TGTGCCAGCAGTGAATTTGAGAATCAGCCCCAGCATTTT.

The sample holds many counts of this clonotype. The gene calls are TRBV2 and TRBJ2-3; 7 nucleotides line up with TRBD2. The ends lost 8 bases at V and 0 bases at J; junction bases unmatched: 8. The CDR3 covers 15 residues. Germline loops: CDR1 SNHLY, CDR2 FYNNEI. The CDR3 protein is CASGREGTSTDTQYF. As DNA, the CDR3 is TGTGCCAGCGGGAGGGAAGGAACTAGCACAGATACGCAGTATTTT.

This clonotype was seen many times. J is TRBJ1-1 and V is TRBV20-1, with D perhaps matching TRBD1 (5 bases). The CDR3 length is 14 residues. The germline CDR1 and CDR2 sequences are DFQATT and SNEGSKA (reference sequence). V was clipped by 0 bases and J by 0 bases, with 8 bases between them. In DNA, the CDR3 is TGCAGTGCTAGAGAGGGCAGGGTGAACACTGAAGCTTTCTTT. This sequence encodes CSAREGRVNTEAFF.

There are many counts of this clonotype. This chain uses TRBV12-3 or TRBV12-4 with TRBJ2-5; TRBD1 might be the D (5 bases). V was pared by 7 bases and J by 5 bases, with 20 bases between. This CDR3 has 15 amino acids. CDR3 bases: TGTGCCAGCAAAAAGGGGATAAGTCGGTCGGAGACCCAGTACTTC. It encodes CASKKGISRSETQYF.

This clonotype has more than one count but fewer than ten. The CDR3 DNA reads as TGTGCCAGCAGTTATACCAGAAACACTGAAGCTTTCTTT. Translated, it gives CASSYTRNTEAFF. The gene calls are TRBV6-2 or TRBV6-3 and TRBJ1-1; no definite D call. The germline V gene encodes CDR1 MNHEY and CDR2 SVGEGT. The CDR3 is 13 amino acids. V lost 3 bases, J lost 2 bases, and 7 bases lay in between.

This clonotype has a count of ten or more. The chain is built from TRBV19 and TRBJ2-1, with a possible D match to TRBD1 (6 bases). This CDR3 region has 15 residues. V was trimmed by 6 bases and J by 4 bases, leaving 16 bases between them. The germline CDR1 and CDR2 sequences are LNHDA and SQIVND (reference sequence). CDR3 sequence reads: CASSYLETGYNEQFF. CDR3 DNA: TGTGCCAGTAGCTATCTCGAAACAGGGTACAATGAGCAGTTCTTC.

The CDR3 sequence is CSASHSWGLGDEQYF. In DNA form, the CDR3 reads TGCAGTGCTAGTCATTCCTGGGGGCTCGGGGACGAGCAGTACTTC. J is TRBJ2-7 and V is TRBV20-1; D is possibly TRBD1 (6 bases). The CDR3 is made up of 15 amino acids. Germline V gene lookup returns CDR1 DFQATT and CDR2 SNEGSKA (reference sequence). Trimming shortened V by 3 bases and J by 5 bases, and 20 bases separated the two germline ends.